This TCR beta chain derives from a study of Ad26.COV2.S vaccination and SARS-CoV-2 variants. Study-wide background: Into the muscle, Ad26.COV2.S was dosed once or twice, 56 days apart.

Some clones are missing from TCRdb's copy, which holds only in-frame ones; the method was immunoSEQ multiplex PCR. The sample comprises about half a million clones, roughly nine tenths of which are singletons, and more than 1.5% rests with the top ten. Study-wide results and caveats: There was a possibility that the TCR breadth and depth analyses underestimated total T cell responses.

Noted treatment: some 20 received Ad26.COV2.S at low or high dose, single or two shots; 5 received placebo; per-sample allocation not given. Day 63 following the first vaccine or placebo injection was when the samples were taken. Expression of Wuhan-strain SARS-CoV-2 spike came from the Ad26 vector that formed the vaccine. Points on this clone: The target antigen is unknown.

The receptor was isolated from a person between 18 and 65 years old who received the Ad26.COV2.S COVID-19 vaccine or a placebo. Sequences were derived from peripheral blood, sampled in a trial of Ad26.COV2.S vaccine versus placebo.

Here the CDR3 reads CASSYREEKLFF. CDR3 nucleotide sequence: TGTGCCAGCAGCTACAGGGAGGAAAAACTGTTTTTT. J is TRBJ1-4 and V is TRBV7-9; TRBD1 might be the D (6 bases). The CDR3 sequence is 12 residues long. Germline assignment: CDR1 SEHNR and CDR2 FQNEAQ (reference sequence). Trimming left V 4 bases short and J 8 bases short, with 8 bases between.